Each of the 30 T cell receptor beta chains below was sequenced from the same sample in a study of T cell repertoires in cytomegalovirus infection. TCRdb independently ran MiXCR on the reads; one entry per CDR3 protein. The sample carries more than 650,000 distinct CDR3 sequences, roughly 36% recorded once. Sequencing was carried out using PBMCs. These receptors all come from a human donor in good health (CMV status not recorded). Some clones in this sample may be carry-over from other donors' samples.

For this clonotype: A much larger clone differs from this one at a single base, so this may be a read error. The chain combines TRBV7-4 with TRBJ1-2, with D unclear. Trimming pared 2 bases from V and 10 bases from J, leaving 11 bases between. The CDR3 runs 12 residues. Germline assignment: CDR1 SGHVT and CDR2 SQSDAQ. The CDR3 bases are TGTGCCAGCAGCTTATATCCGTTTGTCTACACCTTC. As protein: CASSLYPFVYTF. The entire variable domain, with the rest obtained from reference TRBV7-4 and TRBJ1-2, is as follows: GAGVSQSPRYKVAKRGRDVALRCDSISGHVTLYWYRQTLGQGSEVLTYSQSDAQRDKSGRPSGRFSAERPERSVSTLKIQRTEQGDSAVYLCASSLYPFVYTFGSGTRLTVV.

The chain carries TRBV2 and TRBJ2-5; no reliable D call. The CDR3 extends over 13 amino acids. Trimming removed 1 base at V and 2 bases at J, with 5 bases between. The germline V gene encodes CDR1 SNHLY and CDR2 FYNNEI. The CDR3 protein is CASSEVHQETQYF. The CDR3 nucleotides are TGTGCCAGCAGTGAAGTCCATCAAGAGACCCAGTACTTC.

The chain combines TRBV7-2 with TRBJ2-7, with 7 bases identical to TRBD2. CDR3 length: 15 amino acids. Germline trimming cut 4 bases from V and 5 bases from J; bases unmatched to any gene: 11. Germline assignment: CDR1 SGHTA and CDR2 FQGNSA. The CDR3 sequence: CASSSQWGGRNEQYF. CDR3 DNA sequence: TGTGCCAGCAGCTCCCAGTGGGGGGGACGAAACGAGCAGTACTTC.

This clonotype was observed many times. The chain uses TRBV12-3 or TRBV12-4 and TRBJ2-1; 9 bases line up with TRBD1. The CDR3 is 16 amino acids. V was clipped by 5 bases and J by 2 bases; unmatched bases: 7. CDR3 bases: TGTGCCAGCAGTCCCCGTGGGACAGGGCCCTACAATGAGCAGTTCTTC. Protein product: CASSPRGTGPYNEQFF.

This clonotype was counted many times. The genes are TRBV7-9 and TRBJ2-7; weak D call: TRBD2 (5 bases). Germline CDR1 SEHNR, CDR2 FQNEAQ (reference sequence). Trimming removed 2 bases at V and 5 bases at J, with 7 bases between. This CDR3 has 12 amino acids. CDR3 DNA sequence: TGTGCCAGCAGCTTAAGGCGGGACGAGCAGTACTTC. Amino acids: CASSLRRDEQYF.

The chain is built from TRBV28 and TRBJ1-2, with a tentative D call TRBD1 (5 bases). Per the germline V gene, CDR1 is MDHEN and CDR2 is SYDVKM. V gave up 6 bases and J gave up 4 bases, with 15 bases separating them. The CDR3 covers 14 residues. CDR3: CASSVRGGSYGYTF. The CDR3 nucleotides read TGTGCCAGCAGCGTCCGTGGGGGGTCCTATGGCTACACCTTC.

Only a few counts were recorded for this clonotype. The V and J genes are TRBV28 and TRBJ2-2; D might be TRBD2 (5 bases). The V and J ends lost 8 bases and 4 bases respectively, with 14 bases between them. The CDR3 length is 14 residues. Germline-derived CDR1 and CDR2 are MDHEN and SYDVKM. CDR3 protein: CASLPGSGTGELFF. The CDR3 DNA follows: TGTGCCAGCCTTCCGGGGTCGGGCACCGGGGAGCTGTTTTTT.

The DNA of the CDR3 is TGCAGTGCTAGAGCCCAGGGGGGCCTCTATGGCTACACCTTC. Protein: CSARAQGGLYGYTF. J is TRBJ1-2 and V is TRBV20-1; 7 bases map to TRBD1. The CDR3 runs to 14 residues. The ends lost 1 base at V and 4 bases at J; junction bases unmatched: 6. The V gene's germline CDR1 is DFQATT and CDR2 SNEGSKA (reference sequence).

This clonotype was counted many times. The chain uses TRBV7-2 and TRBJ2-7; 10 bases are shared with TRBD2. CDR1 and CDR2 (germline): SGHTA, FQGNSA. V lost 3 bases to trimming and J lost 3 bases; unmatched junction nucleotides: 5. The CDR3 sequence is 15 residues long. CDR3 sequence: CASSFSGGPVYEQYF. CDR3 in DNA: TGTGCCAGCAGCTTTAGCGGGGGGCCGGTCTACGAGCAGTACTTC. The variable domain in full, with the rest retrieved from reference TRBV7-2 and TRBJ2-7, is GAGVSQSPSNKVTEKGKDVELRCDPISGHTALYWYRQSLGQGLEFLIYFQGNSAPDKSGLPSDRFSAERTGGSVSTLTIQRTQQEDSAVYLCASSFSGGPVYEQYFGPGTRLTVT.

This clonotype was counted a single time. The chain employs TRBV28 and TRBJ2-1, with 7 bases matching TRBD2. Germline V lookup: CDR1 MDHEN, CDR2 SYDVKM. J gave up 9 bases and V 4 bases, and 6 bases lay outside the gene matches. CDR3 length equals 13 residues. CDR3 DNA sequence: TGTGCCAGCAGTTGGCGGGAGTGGGGTGAGCAGTTCTTC. Translated: CASSWREWGEQFF.

This clonotype appeared a single time. The junction departs from the called germline gene at one end, perhaps through a read error. This chain links TRBV11-3 with TRBJ1-1, with D hard to call. The germline V gene encodes CDR1 SGHNT and CDR2 YENEEA. The CDR3 length is 13 residues. CDR3 sequence (DNA): TGTGCCAGCAGCTTAGACAGATACACTGAAGCTTTATTT. Translated: CASSLDRYTEALF.

This clonotype was detected only a few times. V is TRBV19 and J is TRBJ1-1; D call uncertain. V was trimmed by 3 bases and J by 1 base, leaving 15 bases between them. Germline CDR1 is LNHDA and CDR2 is SQIVND (reference sequence). CDR3 length: 16 residues. The CDR3 is CASSMGYLDTNTEAFF. CDR3 bases: TGTGCCAGTAGTATGGGGTATCTGGATACGAACACTGAAGCTTTCTTT.

The V gene is TRBV5-6, the J gene TRBJ2-1; TRBD2 agrees at 9 bases. The V and J ends lost 3 bases and 2 bases, in that order; junction bases with no gene match: 3. The CDR3 covers 15 residues. Germline V gives CDR1 SGHDT, CDR2 YYEEEE. The CDR3, as DNA: TGTGCCAGCAGCTCTCTAGCGGGGACCTACAATGAGCAGTTCTTC. Its protein is CASSSLAGTYNEQFF.

This clonotype showed up many times. The chain employs TRBV7-2 and TRBJ2-3; D is ambiguous. There are 11 residues in the CDR3. Trimming pared 6 bases from V and 2 bases from J, leaving 3 bases between. CDR1 and CDR2 from the germline V gene are SGHTA and FQGNSA. As DNA, the CDR3 is TGTGCCAGCAGAATCACAGATACGCAGTATTTT. It specifies CASRITDTQYF.

A few counts support this clonotype. V and J are TRBV24-1 and TRBJ2-3; TRBD1 agrees at 9 bases. Germline assignment: CDR1 KGHDR and CDR2 SFDVKD. The V and J ends lost 10 bases and 4 bases, in that order; junction bases with no gene match: 8. The CDR3 is 14 amino acids. The CDR3 protein is CATSPGTGPDTQYF. The CDR3 coding sequence is TGTGCCACGAGTCCCGGGACAGGGCCAGATACGCAGTATTTT.

In regard to this clonotype: Germline and junction disagree at one end, which may indicate a read error. The chain has TRBV28 and TRBJ2-2; TRBD2 might be the D (6 bases). CDR3 size: 15 residues. The germline CDR1 and CDR2 sequences are MDHEN and SYDVKM. CDR3: CASSLYPSVAGELFF. For the CDR3, the DNA is TGTGCCAGCAGTTTATACCCTAGCGTCGCCGGGGAGCTTTTTTTT.

The sample holds one count of this clonotype. The CDR3 does not end in the conserved phenylalanine or tryptophan, so this is likely a read error. The genes are TRBV15 and TRBJ2-3; 8 positions agree with TRBD1. V trimming: 6 bases; J trimming: 3 bases; junction bases outside the gene matches: 8. The CDR3 covers 15 residues. Per the germline V gene, CDR1 is LNHNV and CDR2 is YYDKDF (reference sequence). Written as DNA, the CDR3 is TGTGCCACCAGGGTGCCGGGACAGGCGACAGATACGCAGTATTGT. Amino acid sequence: CATRVPGQATDTQYC.

This clonotype was observed many times. The V call is TRBV7-2, the J call TRBJ1-3; weak D call: TRBD1 (5 bases). Germline loops: CDR1 SGHTA, CDR2 FQGNSA. The ends were cut back, 5 bases at V and 2 bases at J, with 13 bases in the middle. This CDR3 contains 15 residues. CDR3 residues: CASSVRVSPGNTIYF. CDR3 sequence (DNA): TGTGCCAGCAGCGTCAGGGTTTCGCCTGGAAACACCATATATTTT.

The chain carries TRBV7-3 and TRBJ2-3, with 10 positions matching TRBD2. J was trimmed by 4 bases and V by 5 bases; bases with no gene match: 9. Germline assignment: CDR1 SGHTA and CDR2 FQGTGA. The CDR3 runs to 16 residues. CDR3 sequence (DNA): TGTGCCAGCAGCAACCGACTAGCGGGTTCCCCAGATACGCAGTATTTT. It yields the protein CASSNRLAGSPDTQYF. Complete variable domain (other parts from reference TRBV7-3 and TRBJ2-3): GAGVSQTPSNKVTEKGKYVELRCDPISGHTALYWYRQSLGQGPEFLIYFQGTGAADDSGLPNDRFFAVRPEGSVSTLKIQRTERGDSAVYLCASSNRLAGSPDTQYFGPGTRLTVL.

This chain joins TRBV15 and TRBJ1-4; no reliable D call. Germline CDR1 reads LNHNV; CDR2 reads YYDKDF (reference sequence). V lost 3 bases and J 5 bases, leaving 10 bases between the germline ends. CDR3 length: 14 amino acids. The CDR3 DNA reads TGTGCCACCAGCAGGATACCACAGAATGAAAAACTGTTTTTT. Amino acids: CATSRIPQNEKLFF.

The chain links TRBV5-1 to TRBJ1-1; weak D call: TRBD1 (6 bases). V lost 5 bases and J 6 bases, leaving 23 bases between the germline ends. Germline CDR1 and CDR2: SGHRS and YFSETQ. The CDR3 runs 16 residues. The CDR3 is CASSYTPGQGTSEAFF. DNA for the CDR3: TGCGCCAGCAGTTATACCCCGGGACAAGGAACCTCTGAAGCTTTCTTT.

This chain connects TRBV6-2 or TRBV6-3 to TRBJ2-1; possibly TRBD2 for D (5 bases). Looked up from germline, CDR1 is MNHEY and CDR2 is SVGEGT. V was clipped by 4 bases and J by 0 bases, with 7 bases between them. The CDR3 is 14 amino acids. The CDR3 loop reads CASSWESSYNEQFF. In nucleotides, the CDR3 is TGTGCCAGCAGTTGGGAGAGCTCCTACAATGAGCAGTTCTTC.

This clonotype was counted a few times. The chain employs TRBV7-2 and TRBJ2-7; 9 positions match TRBD1. The CDR3 is 14 residues long. J gave up 7 bases and V 5 bases, and 9 bases lay outside the gene matches. Germline CDR1 reads SGHTA; CDR2 reads FQGNSA. This CDR3 is CASSPRDRVGEQYF. DNA for the CDR3: TGTGCCAGCAGCCCCCGGGACAGGGTTGGTGAGCAGTACTTC. The variable domain in full, with the rest retrieved from reference TRBV7-2 and TRBJ2-7, is GAGVSQSPSNKVTEKGKDVELRCDPISGHTALYWYRQSLGQGLEFLIYFQGNSAPDKSGLPSDRFSAERTGGSVSTLTIQRTQQEDSAVYLCASSPRDRVGEQYFGPGTRLTVT.

This clonotype has only a few counts. The chain is built from TRBV28 and TRBJ1-1, with D unclear. Germline assignment: CDR1 MDHEN and CDR2 SYDVKM. V was pared by 7 bases and J by 2 bases, with 11 bases between. The CDR3 has 13 amino acids. The CDR3 DNA is TGTGCCAGCACCCGTGGACGCAACACTGAAGCTTTCTTT. The encoded protein is CASTRGRNTEAFF.

The genes are TRBV6-6 and TRBJ2-1; D call uncertain. The CDR3 runs 11 residues. The germline CDR1 and CDR2 sequences are MNHNY and SVGAGI (reference sequence). Trimming left V 4 bases short and J 10 bases short, with 8 bases between. CDR3: CASSSLREQFF. CDR3 DNA sequence: TGTGCCAGCAGTTCTTTAAGGGAGCAGTTCTTC.

The J gene is TRBJ1-1, the V gene TRBV9; D remains ambiguous. The CDR3 contains 15 residues. Germline CDR1 is SGDLS and CDR2 is YYNGEE. Trimming shortened V by 2 bases and J by 1 base, and 12 bases separated the two germline ends. The CDR3 sequence is CASSVGDRSNTEAFF. The CDR3 DNA is TGTGCCAGCAGCGTCGGCGACCGTTCGAACACTGAAGCTTTCTTT.

This clonotype was seen a few times. The rearrangement links TRBV28 to TRBJ1-2; no clear D gene. The CDR3 has 12 residues. V gave up 6 bases and J gave up 5 bases, with 10 bases separating them. The germline V gene has CDR1 MDHEN and CDR2 SYDVKM. The CDR3 loop reads CASSPHGYGYTF. For the CDR3, the DNA is TGTGCCAGCAGCCCTCACGGGTATGGCTACACCTTC.

The V call is TRBV24-1, the J call TRBJ2-1; D gene unclear. The CDR3 loop spans 13 amino acids. CDR1 and CDR2 (germline): KGHDR, SFDVKD. V lost 3 bases to trimming and J lost 12 bases, with 14 bases between them. The CDR3, as DNA: TGTGCCACCAGTGATACCCTTTGGGGAAGGCAGTTCTTC. Translating it yields CATSDTLWGRQFF.

The chain recombines TRBV7-8 with TRBJ1-5; TRBD1 is a possible D gene (5 bases). Germline loops: CDR1 SGHVS, CDR2 FQNEAQ. With 1 base removed from V and 6 bases from J, the gap between germline ends came to 16 bases. This CDR3 has 16 amino acids. CDR3: CASSLDFRQGGQPQHF. The CDR3 DNA is TGTGCCAGCAGCTTAGACTTCCGCCAGGGTGGTCAGCCCCAGCATTTT.

This clonotype was seen many times. The chain recombines TRBV6-8 with TRBJ2-7; possibly TRBD2 for D (5 bases). Germline CDR1 and CDR2: MNHGY and SAAAGT. The CDR3 is 12 residues long. Trimming pared 5 bases from V and 4 bases from J, leaving 9 bases between. The CDR3 region has the DNA TGTGCCAGCAGTGTCGGGGATTACGAGCAGTACTTC. Protein: CASSVGDYEQYF.